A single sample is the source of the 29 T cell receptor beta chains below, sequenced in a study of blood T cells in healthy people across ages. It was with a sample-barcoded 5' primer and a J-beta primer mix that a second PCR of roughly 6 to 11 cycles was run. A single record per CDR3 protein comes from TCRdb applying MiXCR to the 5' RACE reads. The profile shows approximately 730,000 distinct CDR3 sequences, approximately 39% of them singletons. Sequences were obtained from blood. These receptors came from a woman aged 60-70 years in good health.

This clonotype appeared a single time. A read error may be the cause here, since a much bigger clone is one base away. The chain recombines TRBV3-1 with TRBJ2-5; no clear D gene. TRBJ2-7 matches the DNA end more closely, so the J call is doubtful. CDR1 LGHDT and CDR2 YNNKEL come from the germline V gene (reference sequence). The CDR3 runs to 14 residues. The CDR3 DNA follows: TGTGTCAGCAGCCAACTTGGTCAAGTCTACGAGCAGTACTTC. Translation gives CVSSQLGQVYEQYF.

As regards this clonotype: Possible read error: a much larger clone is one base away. CDR3 nucleotides: TGCAGTCCAGCGGGCCTCAATGAGCAGTTCTTC. Its protein is CSPAGLNEQFF. The V call is TRBV20-1, the J call TRBJ2-1, with a possible D match to TRBD2 (6 bases). The CDR3 length is 11 residues. Trimming pared 8 bases from V and 6 bases from J, leaving 11 bases between. CDR1 is DFQATT and CDR2 is SNEGSKA in the germline V gene (reference sequence).

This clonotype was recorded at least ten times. CDR3 protein: CSATDSGLSYGYTF. DNA for the CDR3: TGCAGTGCTACTGACAGTGGTCTTAGCTATGGCTACACCTTC. The chain employs TRBV20-1 and TRBJ1-2; TRBD1 is a possible D gene (5 bases). Trimming removed 4 bases at V and 4 bases at J, with 16 bases between. Germline CDR1 DFQATT, CDR2 SNEGSKA (reference sequence). The CDR3 runs to 14 residues.

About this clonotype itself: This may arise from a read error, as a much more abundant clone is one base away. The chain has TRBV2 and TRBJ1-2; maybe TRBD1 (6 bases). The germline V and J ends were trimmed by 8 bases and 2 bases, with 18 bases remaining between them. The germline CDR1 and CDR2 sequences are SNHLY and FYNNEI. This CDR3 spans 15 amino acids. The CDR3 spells CASSRAGDGNYGYTF. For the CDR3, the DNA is TGTGCCAGCTCCAGGGCAGGGGATGGAAACTATGGCTACACCTTC.

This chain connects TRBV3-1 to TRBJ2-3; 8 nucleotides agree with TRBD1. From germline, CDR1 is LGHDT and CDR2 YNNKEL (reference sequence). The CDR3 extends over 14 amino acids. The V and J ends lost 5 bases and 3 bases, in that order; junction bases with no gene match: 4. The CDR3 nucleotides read TGTGCCAGCAGCGCGGGACAGGTAACAGATACGCAGTATTTT. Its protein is CASSAGQVTDTQYF.

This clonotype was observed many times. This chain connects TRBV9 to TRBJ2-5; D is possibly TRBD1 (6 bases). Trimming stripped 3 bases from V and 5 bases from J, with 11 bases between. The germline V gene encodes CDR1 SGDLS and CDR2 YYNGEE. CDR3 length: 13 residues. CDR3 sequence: CASSATGMETQYF. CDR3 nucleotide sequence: TGTGCCAGCAGCGCAACAGGGATGGAGACCCAGTACTTC.

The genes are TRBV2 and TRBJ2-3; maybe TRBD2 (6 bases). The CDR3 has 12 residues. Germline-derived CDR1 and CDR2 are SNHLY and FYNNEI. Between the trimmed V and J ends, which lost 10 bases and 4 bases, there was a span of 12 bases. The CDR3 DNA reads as TGTGCCAAATCGGAGGGGTCAGATACGCAGTATTTT. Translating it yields CAKSEGSDTQYF.

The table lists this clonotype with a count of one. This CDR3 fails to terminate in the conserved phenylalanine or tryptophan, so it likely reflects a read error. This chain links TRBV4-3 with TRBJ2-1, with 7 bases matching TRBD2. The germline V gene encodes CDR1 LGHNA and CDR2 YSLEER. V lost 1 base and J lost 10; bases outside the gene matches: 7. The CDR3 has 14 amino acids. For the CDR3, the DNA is TGCGCCAGCAGCCAAGGGAGGACTAGACAGGAGCAGTTCTTA. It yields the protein CASSQGRTRQEQFL.

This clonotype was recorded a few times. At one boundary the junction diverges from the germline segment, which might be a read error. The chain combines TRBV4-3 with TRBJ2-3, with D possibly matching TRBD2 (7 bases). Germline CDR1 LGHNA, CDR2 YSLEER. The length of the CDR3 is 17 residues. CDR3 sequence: CTSSLVMGRGATDTQYF. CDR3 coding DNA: TGCACCAGCAGCCTAGTAATGGGACGGGGGGCAACAGATACGCAGTATTTT.

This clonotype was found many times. CDR3 sequence reads: CASSAHPVPKTDTQYF. CDR3 bases: TGTGCCAGCAGCGCCCACCCGGTGCCTAAAACAGATACGCAGTATTTT. V usage is TRBV9 and J usage is TRBJ2-3, with unresolved D. The CDR3 sequence is 16 residues long. The ends were cut back, 3 bases at V and 3 bases at J, with 17 bases in the middle. From germline, CDR1 is SGDLS and CDR2 YYNGEE.

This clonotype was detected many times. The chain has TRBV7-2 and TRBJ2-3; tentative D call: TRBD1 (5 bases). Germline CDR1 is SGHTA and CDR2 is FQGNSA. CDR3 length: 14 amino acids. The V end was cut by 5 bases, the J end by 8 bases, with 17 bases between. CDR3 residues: CASSKGQGEGTQYF. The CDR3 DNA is TGTGCCAGCAGCAAGGGGCAGGGCGAAGGTACGCAGTATTTT.

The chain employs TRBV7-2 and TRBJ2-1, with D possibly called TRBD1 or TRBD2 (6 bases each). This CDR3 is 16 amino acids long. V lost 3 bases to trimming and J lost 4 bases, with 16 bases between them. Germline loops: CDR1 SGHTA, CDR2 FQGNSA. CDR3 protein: CASSLIPGGLYNEQFF. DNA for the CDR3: TGTGCCAGCAGCTTGATTCCCGGGGGCCTATACAATGAGCAGTTCTTC. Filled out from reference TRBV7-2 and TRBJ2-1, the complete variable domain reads GAGVSQSPSNKVTEKGKDVELRCDPISGHTALYWYRQSLGQGLEFLIYFQGNSAPDKSGLPSDRFSAERTGGSVSTLTIQRTQQEDSAVYLCASSLIPGGLYNEQFFGPGTRLTVL.

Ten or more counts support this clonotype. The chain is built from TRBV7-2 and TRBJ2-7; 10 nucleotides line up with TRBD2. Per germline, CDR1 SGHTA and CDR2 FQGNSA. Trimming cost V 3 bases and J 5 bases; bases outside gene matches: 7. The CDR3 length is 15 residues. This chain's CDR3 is CASSLLASGSHEQYF. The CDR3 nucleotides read TGTGCCAGCAGCTTGTTGGCTAGCGGGAGCCACGAGCAGTACTTC. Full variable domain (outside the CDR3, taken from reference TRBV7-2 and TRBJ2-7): GAGVSQSPSNKVTEKGKDVELRCDPISGHTALYWYRQSLGQGLEFLIYFQGNSAPDKSGLPSDRFSAERTGGSVSTLTIQRTQQEDSAVYLCASSLLASGSHEQYFGPGTRLTVT.

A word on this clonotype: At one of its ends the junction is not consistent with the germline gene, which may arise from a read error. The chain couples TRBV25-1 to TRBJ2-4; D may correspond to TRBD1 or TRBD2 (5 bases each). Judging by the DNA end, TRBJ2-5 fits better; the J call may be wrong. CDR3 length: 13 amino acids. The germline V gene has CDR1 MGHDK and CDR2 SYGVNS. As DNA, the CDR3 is TGTGCCAGCAATGAAGGGGACCGAGAGACCCAGTACTTC. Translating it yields CASNEGDRETQYF.

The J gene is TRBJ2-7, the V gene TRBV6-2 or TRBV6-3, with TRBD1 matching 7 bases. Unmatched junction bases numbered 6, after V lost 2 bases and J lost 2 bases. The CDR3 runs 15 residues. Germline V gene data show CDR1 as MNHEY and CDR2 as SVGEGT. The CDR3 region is CASSYEGASAYEQYF. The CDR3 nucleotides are TGTGCCAGCAGTTACGAGGGGGCTTCAGCCTACGAGCAGTACTTC.

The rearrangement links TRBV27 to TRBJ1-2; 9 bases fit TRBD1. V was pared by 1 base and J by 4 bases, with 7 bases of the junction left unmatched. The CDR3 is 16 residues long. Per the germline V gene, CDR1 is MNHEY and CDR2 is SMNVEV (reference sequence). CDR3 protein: CASSLFWTGDSYGYTF. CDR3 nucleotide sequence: TGTGCCAGCAGTTTATTTTGGACAGGGGACTCCTATGGCTACACCTTC.

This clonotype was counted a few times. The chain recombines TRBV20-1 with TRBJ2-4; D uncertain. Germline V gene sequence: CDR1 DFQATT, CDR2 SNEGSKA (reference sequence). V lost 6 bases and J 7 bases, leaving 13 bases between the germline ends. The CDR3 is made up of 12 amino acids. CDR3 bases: TGCAGTGCCAAGTGGCGCGAGAACATTCAGTACTTC. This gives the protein CSAKWRENIQYF.

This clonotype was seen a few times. In nucleotides, the CDR3 is TGTGCCAGCACCCCGGGGACAGAACATAGCAATCAGCCCCAGCATTTT. It is translated as CASTPGTEHSNQPQHF. The chain joins TRBV12-3 or TRBV12-4 to TRBJ1-5, with 7 nucleotides matching TRBD1. V trimming: 7 bases; J trimming: 0 bases; junction bases outside the gene matches: 9. CDR3 length: 16 amino acids.

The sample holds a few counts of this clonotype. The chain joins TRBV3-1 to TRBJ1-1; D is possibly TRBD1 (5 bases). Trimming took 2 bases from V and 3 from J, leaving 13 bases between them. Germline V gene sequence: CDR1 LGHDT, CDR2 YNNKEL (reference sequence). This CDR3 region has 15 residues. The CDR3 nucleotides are TGTGCCAGCAGCCAAAATCCTCAGGGTGACACTGAAGCTTTCTTT. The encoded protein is CASSQNPQGDTEAFF.

CDR3 coding DNA: TGTGCCTGGAGGCTACGGGGACAGGAACACTATGGCTACACCTTC. Amino acid sequence: CAWRLRGQEHYGYTF. The chain employs TRBV30 and TRBJ1-2; 8 bases match TRBD1. Germline V gene lookup returns CDR1 GTSNPN and CDR2 SVGIG (reference sequence). V dropped 3 bases and J dropped 3; count of bases not matched to a gene: 9. This CDR3 has 15 residues. Looking up the rest from reference TRBV30 and TRBJ1-2 gives the full variable domain: SQTIHQWPATLVQPVGSPLSLECTVEGTSNPNLYWYRQAAGRGLQLLFYSVGIGQISSEVPQNLSASRPQDRQFILSSKKLLLSDSGFYLCAWRLRGQEHYGYTFGSGTRLTVV.

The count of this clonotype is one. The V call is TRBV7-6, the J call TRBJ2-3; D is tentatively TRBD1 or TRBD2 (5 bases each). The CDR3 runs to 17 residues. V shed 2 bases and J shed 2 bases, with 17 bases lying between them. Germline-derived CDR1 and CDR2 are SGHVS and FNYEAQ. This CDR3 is CASSLNFLVGPTDTQYF. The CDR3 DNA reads TGTGCCAGCAGCTTAAACTTTCTGGTGGGACCCACAGATACGCAGTATTTT.

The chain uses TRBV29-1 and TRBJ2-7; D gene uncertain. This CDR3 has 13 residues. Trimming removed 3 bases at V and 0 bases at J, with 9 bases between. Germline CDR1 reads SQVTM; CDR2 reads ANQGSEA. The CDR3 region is CSVDSADSYEQYF. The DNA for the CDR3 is TGCAGCGTTGACTCGGCAGACTCCTACGAGCAGTACTTC.

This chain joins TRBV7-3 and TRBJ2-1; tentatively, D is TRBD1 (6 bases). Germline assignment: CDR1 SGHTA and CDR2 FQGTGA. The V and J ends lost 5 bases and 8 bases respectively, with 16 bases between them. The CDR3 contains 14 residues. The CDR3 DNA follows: TGTGCCAGCAGCACCTCGACAGGCCCCTATGAGCAGTTCTTC. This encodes CASSTSTGPYEQFF.

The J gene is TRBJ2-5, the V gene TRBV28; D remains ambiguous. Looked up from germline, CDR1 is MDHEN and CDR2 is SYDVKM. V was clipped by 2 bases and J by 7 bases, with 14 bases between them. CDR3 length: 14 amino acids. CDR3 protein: CASSLRSGPGTQYF. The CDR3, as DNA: TGTGCCAGCAGTTTACGTTCCGGTCCGGGGACCCAGTACTTC.

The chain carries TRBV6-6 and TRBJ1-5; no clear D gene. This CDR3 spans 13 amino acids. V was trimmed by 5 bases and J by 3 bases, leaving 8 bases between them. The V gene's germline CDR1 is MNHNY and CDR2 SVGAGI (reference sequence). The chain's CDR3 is CASSPVYNQPQHF. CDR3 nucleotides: TGTGCCAGCAGTCCCGTCTACAATCAGCCCCAGCATTTT.

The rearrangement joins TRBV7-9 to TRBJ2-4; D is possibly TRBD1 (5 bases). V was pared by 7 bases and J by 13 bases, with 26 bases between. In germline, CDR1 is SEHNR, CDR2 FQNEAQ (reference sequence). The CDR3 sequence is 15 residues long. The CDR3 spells CASTEWGLGDREQYF. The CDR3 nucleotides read TGTGCCAGCACCGAATGGGGCCTAGGGGATCGAGAGCAGTACTTC.

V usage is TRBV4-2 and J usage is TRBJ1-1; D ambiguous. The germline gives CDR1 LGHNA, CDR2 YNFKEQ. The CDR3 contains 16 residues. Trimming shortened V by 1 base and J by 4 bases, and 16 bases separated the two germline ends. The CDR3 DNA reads TGTGCCAGCAGCCAAGTAGGCGGTGCGATATCCACTGAAGCTTTCTTT. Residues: CASSQVGGAISTEAFF.

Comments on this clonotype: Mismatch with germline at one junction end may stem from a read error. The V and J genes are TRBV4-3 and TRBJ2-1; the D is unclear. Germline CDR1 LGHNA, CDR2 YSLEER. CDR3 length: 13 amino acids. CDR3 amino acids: CASNQDQAETQFF. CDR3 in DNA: TGCGCCAGCAACCAAGACCAGGCGGAGACCCAGTTCTTC.

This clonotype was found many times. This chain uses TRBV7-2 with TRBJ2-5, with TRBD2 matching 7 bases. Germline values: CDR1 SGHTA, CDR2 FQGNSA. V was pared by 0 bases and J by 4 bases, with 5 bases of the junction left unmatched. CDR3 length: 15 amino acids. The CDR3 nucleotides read TGTGCCAGCAGCTTAGCGCTGACTAGCTCAGAGACCCAGTACTTC. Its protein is CASSLALTSSETQYF.